The 14 T cell receptor beta chains listed next were all sequenced from one sample in a study of blood T cell repertoires in COVID-19 (dated by TCRdb to about 2020). Libraries were made using the immunoSEQ multiplex PCR assay. Sourced from immuneACCESS, this table was stored by TCRdb with only in-frame sequences that have V and J called. A share of the clones is absent; for the studies checked, an unresolved V gene accounts for under half, and the remainder has no known explanation. The sample table records 200,000 or so clones; approximately 92% of these occur just once. Clones ranked in the top ten supply about 3% of the sample. The sequenced sample was PBMCs or T cells enriched from blood (not recorded which). These receptors were collected from a woman between 18 and 29 years old in a cohort exposed to, infected with or recovered from COVID-19 (not recorded which).

The chain uses TRBV24-1 and TRBJ1-2; 9 nucleotides align to TRBD1. CDR1 is KGHDR and CDR2 is SFDVKD in the germline V gene. There are 14 residues in the CDR3. The ends lost 3 bases at V and 8 bases at J; junction bases unmatched: 6. This CDR3 reads CATSDHRDRVGYTF. CDR3 DNA: TGTGCCACCAGTGATCACCGGGACAGGGTCGGCTACACCTTC.

The rearrangement uses TRBV5-4 and TRBJ1-2, with 9 nucleotides matching TRBD1. There are 14 residues in the CDR3. The V gene end was trimmed by 2 bases and the J gene end by 3 bases; junction bases not matched to a gene: 2. Per the germline V gene, CDR1 is SGHNT and CDR2 is YYREEE (reference sequence). The CDR3: CASSLQGADYGYTF. DNA for the CDR3: TGTGCCAGCAGCTTACAGGGGGCAGACTATGGCTACACCTTC.

In the case of this clone: The junction does not match germline at one end; this may be a read error. The sample holds other DNA sequences that translate to the same CDR3. V and J are TRBV4-1 and TRBJ2-7, with 14 nucleotides matching TRBD2. The CDR3 length is 16 residues. Germline V lookup: CDR1 MGHRA, CDR2 YSYEKL. CDR3 nucleotides: TGCGCCAGCAGCCGAGGGACTAGCGGGAGCTCCTACGAGCAATACTTC. Its protein product is CASSRGTSGSSYEQYF.

This chain connects TRBV3-1 (or the pseudogene TRBV3-2) to TRBJ2-5; 11 bases are a match to TRBD2. This CDR3 comprises 18 residues. Germline V gives CDR1 LGHDT, CDR2 YNNKEL (reference sequence). Trimming cost V 0 bases and J 0 bases; bases outside gene matches: 6. CDR3 region: CASSQELAGGLNQETQYF. The CDR3 DNA reads TGTGCCAGCAGCCAAGAGCTAGCGGGAGGACTCAACCAAGAGACCCAGTACTTC.

This chain connects TRBV6-5 to TRBJ1-3; weak D call: TRBD1 (6 bases). The CDR3 contains 16 residues. CDR1 and CDR2 (germline): MNHEY, SVGAGI. Trimming removed 2 bases at V and 6 bases at J, with 17 bases between. The CDR3 reads CASSYTQAGGQNTIYF. The CDR3 bases are TGTGCCAGCAGTTACACCCAAGCGGGGGGGCAAAACACCATATATTTT.

The CDR3 sequence: CASSLGTRRSGNTIYF. The CDR3 DNA follows: TGTGCCAGCAGCTTAGGGACAAGAAGATCTGGAAACACCATATATTTT. The genes are TRBV7-9 and TRBJ1-3; D may be TRBD1 (5 bases). This CDR3 contains 16 residues. Germline V CDR1 and CDR2: SEHNR, FQNEAQ (reference sequence). V was clipped by 1 base and J by 1 base, with 11 bases between them.

V usage is TRBV2 and J usage is TRBJ2-4; D might be TRBD2 (7 bases). This CDR3 has 15 amino acids. Trimming stripped 4 bases from V and 8 bases from J, with 18 bases between. Germline V gene data show CDR1 as SNHLY and CDR2 as FYNNEI. The CDR3 protein is CASSANREGIDIQYF. CDR3 DNA sequence: TGTGCCAGCAGTGCAAACAGGGAGGGAATAGACATTCAGTACTTC.

This chain joins TRBV28 and TRBJ2-3; 9 bases match TRBD2. The CDR3 runs to 15 residues. V shed 6 bases and J 5 bases; nucleotides not matched to a gene: 9. Germline V lookup: CDR1 MDHEN, CDR2 SYDVKM. CDR3 in amino acids: CASSSPAGGRDTQYF. CDR3 nucleotides: TGTGCCAGCAGCTCACCCGCGGGAGGGAGAGATACGCAGTATTTT.

This chain uses TRBV5-4 with TRBJ1-1; 11 nucleotides match TRBD1. Per the germline V gene, CDR1 is SGHNT and CDR2 is YYREEE (reference sequence). J lost 4 bases, V lost 0 bases, and 2 bases had no gene match. This CDR3 comprises 15 residues. For the CDR3, the DNA is TGTGCCAGCAGCTTGGAAGGGACAGGGGGCACTGAAGCTTTCTTT. Its translation: CASSLEGTGGTEAFF.

The V and J genes are TRBV2 and TRBJ1-1; D is possibly TRBD1 (5 bases). The CDR3 length is 15 residues. Germline V gene sequence: CDR1 SNHLY, CDR2 FYNNEI. V shed 0 bases and J shed 4 bases, with 12 bases lying between them. CDR3 sequence reads: CASSEAPGVGTEAFF. In nucleotides, the CDR3 is TGTGCCAGCAGTGAAGCGCCGGGGGTGGGCACTGAAGCTTTCTTT.

Many counts were recorded for this clone. V and J are TRBV3-1 (or the pseudogene TRBV3-2) and TRBJ2-5, with D perhaps TRBD2 (6 bases). There are 13 residues in the CDR3. Germline V gene data show CDR1 as LGHDT and CDR2 as YNNKEL (reference sequence). Trimming took off 1 base at V and 3 bases at J, with 6 bases between the two ends. In nucleotides, the CDR3 is TGTGCCAGCAGCCAAGCGGGAGAAGAGACCCAGTACTTC. Its protein product is CASSQAGEETQYF.

CDR3 sequence (DNA): TGTGCCAGCAGTCCGACAGGTTTTTACGAGCAGTACTTC. This gives the protein CASSPTGFYEQYF. V usage is TRBV27 and J usage is TRBJ2-7; TRBD1 might be the D (6 bases). This CDR3 contains 13 residues. The germline V gene encodes CDR1 MNHEY and CDR2 SMNVEV (reference sequence). V gave up 5 bases and J gave up 4 bases, with 12 bases separating them.

V and J are TRBV28 and TRBJ1-2; TRBD1 aligns across 9 bases. The CDR3 spans 16 residues. Trimming removed 5 bases from V and 4 bases from J; junction bases left unmatched: 11. CDR1 is MDHEN and CDR2 is SYDVKM in the germline V gene. CDR3 residues: CASSQLGTGKVYGYTF. The CDR3 DNA is TGTGCCAGCAGTCAACTCGGGACAGGGAAGGTCTATGGCTACACCTTC.

This clone was observed a few times. This chain joins TRBV2 and TRBJ1-2; a weak D match, TRBD1 (5 bases). V lost 7 bases, J lost 6 bases, and 15 bases lay in between. The CDR3 length is 13 residues. CDR1 SNHLY and CDR2 FYNNEI come from the germline V gene. CDR3 sequence reads: CASISGPRDGYTF. The CDR3 DNA is TGTGCCAGCATAAGTGGGCCCAGGGATGGCTACACCTTC.